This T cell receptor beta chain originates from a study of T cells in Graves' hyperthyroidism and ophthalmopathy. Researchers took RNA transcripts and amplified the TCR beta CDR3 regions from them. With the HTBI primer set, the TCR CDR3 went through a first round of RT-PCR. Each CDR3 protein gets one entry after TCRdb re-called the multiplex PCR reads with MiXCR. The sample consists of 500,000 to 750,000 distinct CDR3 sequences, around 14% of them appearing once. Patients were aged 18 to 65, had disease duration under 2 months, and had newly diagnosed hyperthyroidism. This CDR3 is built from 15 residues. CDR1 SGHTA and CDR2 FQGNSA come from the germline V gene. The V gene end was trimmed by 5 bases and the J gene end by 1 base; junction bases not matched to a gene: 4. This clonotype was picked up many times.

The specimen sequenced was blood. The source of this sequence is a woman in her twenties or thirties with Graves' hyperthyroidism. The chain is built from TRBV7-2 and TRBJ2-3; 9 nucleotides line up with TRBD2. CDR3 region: CASSKRTSGTDTQYF. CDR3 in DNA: TGTGCCAGCAGCAAACGGACTAGCGGCACAGATACGCAGTATTTT.